Only a few counts were recorded for the clone carrying this T cell receptor (beta chain). This sample also contains other DNA sequences that code for the same CDR3. The study enrolled healthy HIV-negative adults without recent acute infections or vaccinations as donors. Nashville, Tennessee was home to all donors, each a Caucasian adult. The authors split each subset's genomic DNA evenly across several immunoSEQ plates. Here immunoSEQ multiplex PCR was the method, and the copy in TCRdb shows in-frame clones only, minus some. This table holds about 530,000 clones, over 60% found once. These data are taken from a study of shared clonotypes between healthy human individuals. The sequence derives from a woman in her forties in good health. Some clones in this sample may be carry-over from other donors' samples. Sample: PBMCs.

CDR3 nucleotides: TGTGCCTGGAGTGTAGGGGGTTATGGCTACACCTTC. Amino acid sequence: CAWSVGGYGYTF. This chain joins TRBV30 and TRBJ1-2; a weak D match, TRBD1 (6 bases). V lost 0 bases and J lost 5, with 7 bases in between. CDR3 length: 12 residues. Germline V gives CDR1 GTSNPN, CDR2 SVGIG (reference sequence).